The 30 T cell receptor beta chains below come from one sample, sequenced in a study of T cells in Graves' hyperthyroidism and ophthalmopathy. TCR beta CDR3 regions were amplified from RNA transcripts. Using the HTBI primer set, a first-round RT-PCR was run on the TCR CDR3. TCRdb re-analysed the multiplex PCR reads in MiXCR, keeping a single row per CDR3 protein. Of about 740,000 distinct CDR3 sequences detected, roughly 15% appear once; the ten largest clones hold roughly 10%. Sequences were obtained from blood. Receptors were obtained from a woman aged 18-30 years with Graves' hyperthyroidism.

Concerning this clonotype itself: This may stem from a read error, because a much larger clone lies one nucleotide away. This CDR3 reads CDWSTQANQPQHF. Written as DNA, the CDR3 is TGTGACTGGAGTACACAGGCCAATCAGCCCCAGCATTTT. The J gene is TRBJ1-5, the V gene TRBV30, with D possibly matching TRBD1 (5 bases). The germline gives CDR1 GTSNPN, CDR2 SVGIG (reference sequence). The CDR3 is made up of 13 amino acids.

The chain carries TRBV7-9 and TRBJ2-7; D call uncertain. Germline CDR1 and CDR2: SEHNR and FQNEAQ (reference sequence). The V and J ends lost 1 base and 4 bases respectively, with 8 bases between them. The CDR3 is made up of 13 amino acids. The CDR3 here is CASSLDRRYEQYF. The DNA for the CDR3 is TGTGCCAGCAGCTTAGACCGCAGATACGAGCAGTACTTC.

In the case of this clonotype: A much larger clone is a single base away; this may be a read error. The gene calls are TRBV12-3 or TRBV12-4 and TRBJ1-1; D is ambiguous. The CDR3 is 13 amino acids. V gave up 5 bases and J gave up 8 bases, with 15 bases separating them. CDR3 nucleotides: TGTGCCAGCAGTCAACGGGATCCAAGAGAAGCTTTCTTT. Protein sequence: CASSQRDPREAFF.

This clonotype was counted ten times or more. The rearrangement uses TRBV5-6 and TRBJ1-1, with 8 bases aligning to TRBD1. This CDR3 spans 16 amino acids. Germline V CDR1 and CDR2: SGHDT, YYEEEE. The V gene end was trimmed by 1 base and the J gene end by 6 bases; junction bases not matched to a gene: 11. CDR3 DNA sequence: TGTGCCAGCAGCTTGAACTCAGGGGGCAGCGATTCTGAAGCTTTCTTT. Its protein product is CASSLNSGGSDSEAFF.

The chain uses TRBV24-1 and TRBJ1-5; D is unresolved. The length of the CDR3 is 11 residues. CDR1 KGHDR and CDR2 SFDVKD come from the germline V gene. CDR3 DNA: TGTTCTCCGCAGAGTAATCAGCCCCAGCATTTT. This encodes CSPQSNQPQHF.

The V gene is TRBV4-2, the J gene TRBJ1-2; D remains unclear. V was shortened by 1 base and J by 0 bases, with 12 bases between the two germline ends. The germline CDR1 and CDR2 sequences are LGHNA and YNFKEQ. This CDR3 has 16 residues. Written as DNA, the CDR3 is TGTGCCAGCAGCCAAGTCAGTGTGCGGGCTAACTATGGCTACACCTTC. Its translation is CASSQVSVRANYGYTF.

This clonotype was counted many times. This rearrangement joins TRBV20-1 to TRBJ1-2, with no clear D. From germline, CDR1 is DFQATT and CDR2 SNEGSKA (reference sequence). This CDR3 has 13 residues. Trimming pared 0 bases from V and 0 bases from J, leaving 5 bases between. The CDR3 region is CSAREFSNYGYTF. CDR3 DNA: TGCAGTGCTAGAGAATTCTCTAACTATGGCTACACCTTC.

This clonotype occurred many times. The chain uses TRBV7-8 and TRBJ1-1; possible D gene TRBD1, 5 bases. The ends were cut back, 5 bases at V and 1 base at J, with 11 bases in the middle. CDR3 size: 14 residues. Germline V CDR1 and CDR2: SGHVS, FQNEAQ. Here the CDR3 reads CASSAAGGNTEAFF. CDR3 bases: TGTGCCAGCAGCGCAGCGGGGGGGAACACTGAAGCTTTCTTT.

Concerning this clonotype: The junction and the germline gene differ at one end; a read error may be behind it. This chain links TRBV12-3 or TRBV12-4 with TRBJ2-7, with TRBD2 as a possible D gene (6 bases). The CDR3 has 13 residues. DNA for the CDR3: TGTACCAGCAGTAAACCGGACTACTACGAGCAGTACTTC. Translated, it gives CTSSKPDYYEQYF.

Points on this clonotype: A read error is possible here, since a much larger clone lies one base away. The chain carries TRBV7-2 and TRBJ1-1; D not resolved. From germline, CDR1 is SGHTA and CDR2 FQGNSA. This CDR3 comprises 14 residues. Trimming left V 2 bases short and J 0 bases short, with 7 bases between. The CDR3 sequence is CASSLLKLNTEAFF. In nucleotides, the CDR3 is TGTGCCAGCAGCTTACTCAAGCTGAACACTGAAGCTTTCTTT.

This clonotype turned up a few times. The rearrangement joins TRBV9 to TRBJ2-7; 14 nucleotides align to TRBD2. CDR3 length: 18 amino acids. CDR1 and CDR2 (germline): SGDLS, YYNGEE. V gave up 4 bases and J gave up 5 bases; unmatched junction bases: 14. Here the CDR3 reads CASSLNPGLAGVSHEQYF. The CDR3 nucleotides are TGTGCCAGCAGCTTAAACCCGGGACTAGCGGGAGTTAGCCACGAGCAGTACTTC. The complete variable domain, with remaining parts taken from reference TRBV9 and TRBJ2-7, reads DSGVTQTPKHLITATGQRVTLRCSPRSGDLSVYWYQQSLDQGLQFLIQYYNGEERAKGNILERFSAQQFPDLHSELNLSSLELGDSALYFCASSLNPGLAGVSHEQYFGPGTRLTVT.

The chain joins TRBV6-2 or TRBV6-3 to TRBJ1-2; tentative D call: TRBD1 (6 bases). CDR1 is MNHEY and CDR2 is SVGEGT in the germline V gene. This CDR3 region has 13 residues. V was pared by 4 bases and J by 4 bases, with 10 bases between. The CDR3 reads CASSWGGVYGYTF. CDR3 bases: TGTGCCAGCAGTTGGGGGGGCGTCTATGGCTACACCTTC.

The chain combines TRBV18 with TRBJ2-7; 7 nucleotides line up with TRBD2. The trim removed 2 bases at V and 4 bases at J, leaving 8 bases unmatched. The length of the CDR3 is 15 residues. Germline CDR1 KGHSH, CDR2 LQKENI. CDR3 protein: CASSPGPREGYEQYF. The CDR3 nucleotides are TGTGCCAGCTCACCAGGTCCCAGGGAGGGGTACGAGCAGTACTTC.

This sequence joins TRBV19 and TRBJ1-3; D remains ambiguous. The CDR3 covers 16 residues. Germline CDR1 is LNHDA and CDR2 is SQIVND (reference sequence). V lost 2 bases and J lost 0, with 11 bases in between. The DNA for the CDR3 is TGTGCCAGTAGTATACACGGACCGTACTCTGGAAACACCATATATTTT. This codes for CASSIHGPYSGNTIYF.

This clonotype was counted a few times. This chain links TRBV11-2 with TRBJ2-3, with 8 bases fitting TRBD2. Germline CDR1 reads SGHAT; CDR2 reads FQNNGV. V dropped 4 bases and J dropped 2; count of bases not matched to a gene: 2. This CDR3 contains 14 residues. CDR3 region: CASSWGLVTDTQYF. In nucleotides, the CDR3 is TGTGCCAGCAGCTGGGGACTAGTCACAGATACGCAGTATTTT.

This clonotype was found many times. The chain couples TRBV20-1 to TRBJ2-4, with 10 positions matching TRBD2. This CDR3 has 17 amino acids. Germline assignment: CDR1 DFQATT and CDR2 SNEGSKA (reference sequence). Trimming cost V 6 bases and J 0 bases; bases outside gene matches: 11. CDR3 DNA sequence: TGCAGTGCCTCCGGTAAACTAGCGGGATTAGCCAAAAACATTCAGTACTTC. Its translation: CSASGKLAGLAKNIQYF.

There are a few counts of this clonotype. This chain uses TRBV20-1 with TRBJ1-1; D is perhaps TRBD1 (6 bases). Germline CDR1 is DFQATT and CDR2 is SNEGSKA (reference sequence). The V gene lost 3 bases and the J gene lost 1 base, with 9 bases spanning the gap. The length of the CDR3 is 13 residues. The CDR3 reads CSASGQSNTEAFF. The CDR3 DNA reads TGCAGTGCTAGCGGACAGTCGAACACTGAAGCTTTCTTT.

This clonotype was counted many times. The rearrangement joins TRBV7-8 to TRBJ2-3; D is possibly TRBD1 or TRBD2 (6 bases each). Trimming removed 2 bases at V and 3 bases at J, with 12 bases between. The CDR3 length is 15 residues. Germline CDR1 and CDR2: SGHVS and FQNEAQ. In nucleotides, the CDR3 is TGTGCCAGCAGCTTAATAGGGGGGAGGACAGATACGCAGTATTTT. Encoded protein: CASSLIGGRTDTQYF.

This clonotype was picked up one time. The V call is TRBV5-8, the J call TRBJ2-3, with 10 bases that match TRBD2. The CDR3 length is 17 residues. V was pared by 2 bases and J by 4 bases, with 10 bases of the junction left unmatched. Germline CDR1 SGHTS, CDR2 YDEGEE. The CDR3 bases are TGTGCCAGCAGCTTAGCGGCTAGCGGGAGAGGAGCAGATACGCAGTATTTT. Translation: CASSLAASGRGADTQYF.

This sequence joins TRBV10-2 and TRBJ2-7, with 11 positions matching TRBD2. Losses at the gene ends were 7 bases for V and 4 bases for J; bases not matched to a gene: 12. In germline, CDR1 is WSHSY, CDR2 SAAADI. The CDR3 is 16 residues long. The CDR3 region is CASMSLSSGRSYEQYF. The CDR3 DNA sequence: TGCGCCAGCATGAGTTTATCTAGCGGGAGGTCTTACGAGCAGTACTTC.

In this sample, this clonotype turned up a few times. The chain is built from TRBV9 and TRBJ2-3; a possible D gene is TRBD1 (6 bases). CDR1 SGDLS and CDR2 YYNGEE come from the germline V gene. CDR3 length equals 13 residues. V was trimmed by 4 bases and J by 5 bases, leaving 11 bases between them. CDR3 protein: CASSKGGEDTQYF. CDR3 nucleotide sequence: TGTGCCAGCAGCAAAGGGGGTGAAGATACGCAGTATTTT.

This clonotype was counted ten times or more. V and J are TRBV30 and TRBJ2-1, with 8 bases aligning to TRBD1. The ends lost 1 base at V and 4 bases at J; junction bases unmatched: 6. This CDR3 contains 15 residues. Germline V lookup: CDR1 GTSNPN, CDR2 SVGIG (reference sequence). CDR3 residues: CAWSEGDRRYNEQFF. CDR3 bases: TGTGCCTGGAGTGAGGGGGACAGGCGATACAATGAGCAGTTCTTC. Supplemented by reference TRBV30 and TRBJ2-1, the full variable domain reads SQTIHQWPATLVQPVGSPLSLECTVEGTSNPNLYWYRQAAGRGLQLLFYSVGIGQISSEVPQNLSASRPQDRQFILSSKKLLLSDSGFYLCAWSEGDRRYNEQFFGPGTRLTVL.

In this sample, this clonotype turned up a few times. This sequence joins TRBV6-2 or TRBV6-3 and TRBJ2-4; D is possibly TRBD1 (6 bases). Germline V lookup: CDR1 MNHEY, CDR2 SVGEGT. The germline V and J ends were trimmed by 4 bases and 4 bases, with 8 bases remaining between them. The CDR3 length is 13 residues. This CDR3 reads CASSFGQKNIQYF. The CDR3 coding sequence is TGTGCCAGCAGTTTCGGACAGAAAAACATTCAGTACTTC.

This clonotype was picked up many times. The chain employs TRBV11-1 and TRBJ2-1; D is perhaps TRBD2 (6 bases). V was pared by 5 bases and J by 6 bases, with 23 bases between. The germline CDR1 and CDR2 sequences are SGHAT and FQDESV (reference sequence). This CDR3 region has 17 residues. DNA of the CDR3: TGTGCCAGCAGCCAGGGCATGGCGGGAATGGCCTCCAATGAGCAGTTCTTC. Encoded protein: CASSQGMAGMASNEQFF.

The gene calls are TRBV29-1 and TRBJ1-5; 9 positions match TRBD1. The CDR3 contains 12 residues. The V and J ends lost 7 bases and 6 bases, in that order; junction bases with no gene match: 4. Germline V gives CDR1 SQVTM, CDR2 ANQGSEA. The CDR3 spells CSASGQGQPQHF. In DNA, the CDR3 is TGCAGCGCCTCGGGACAGGGTCAGCCCCAGCATTTT.

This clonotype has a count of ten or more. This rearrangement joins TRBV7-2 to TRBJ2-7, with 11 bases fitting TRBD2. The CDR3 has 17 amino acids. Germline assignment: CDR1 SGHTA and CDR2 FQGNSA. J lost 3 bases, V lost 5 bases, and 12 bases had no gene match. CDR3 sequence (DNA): TGTGCCAGCAGCCCGCGAATCCTACTAGCGGGAGTCTACGAGCAGTACTTC. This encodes CASSPRILLAGVYEQYF.

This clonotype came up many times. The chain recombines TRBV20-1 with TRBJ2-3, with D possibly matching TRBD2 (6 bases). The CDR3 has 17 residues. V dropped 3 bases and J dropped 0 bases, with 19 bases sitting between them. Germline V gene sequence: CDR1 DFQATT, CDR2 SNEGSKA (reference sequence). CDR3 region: CSARPVRDFTSTDTQYF. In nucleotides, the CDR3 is TGCAGTGCTAGGCCTGTACGGGACTTTACTAGCACAGATACGCAGTATTTT.

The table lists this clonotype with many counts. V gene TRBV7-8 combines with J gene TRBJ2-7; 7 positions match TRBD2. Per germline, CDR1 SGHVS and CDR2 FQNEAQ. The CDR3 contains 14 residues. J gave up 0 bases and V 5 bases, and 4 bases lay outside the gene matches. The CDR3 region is CASSVRDYSYEQYF. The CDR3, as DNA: TGTGCCAGCAGCGTCCGGGACTACTCCTACGAGCAGTACTTC.

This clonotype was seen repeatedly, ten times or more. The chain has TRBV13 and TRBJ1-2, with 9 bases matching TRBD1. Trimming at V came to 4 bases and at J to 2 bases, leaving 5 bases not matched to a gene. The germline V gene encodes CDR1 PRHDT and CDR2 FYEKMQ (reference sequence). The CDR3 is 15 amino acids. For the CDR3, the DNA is TGTGCCAGCAGCTCACAGGGGGCCCAGAACTATGGCTACACCTTC. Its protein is CASSSQGAQNYGYTF.

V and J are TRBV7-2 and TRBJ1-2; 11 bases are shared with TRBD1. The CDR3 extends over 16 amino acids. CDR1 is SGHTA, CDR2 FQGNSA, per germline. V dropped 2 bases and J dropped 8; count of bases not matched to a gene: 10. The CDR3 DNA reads TGTGCCAGCAGCTTATCTTGGACAGGGGGCAACCAGGGCTACACCTTC. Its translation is CASSLSWTGGNQGYTF.